Below, 24 T cell receptor beta chains from the same sample are listed, as sequenced in a study of glioma-infiltrating T cells. TCR alpha and beta CDR3 regions were amplified from RNA using iRepertoire nested multiplex PCR. TCRdb passed the multiplex PCR reads through MiXCR, listing each CDR3 protein once. Of approximately 120,000 distinct CDR3 sequences in the sample, roughly 25% were seen once. Sequenced: glioma tissue, nonneoplastic brain tissue, or PBMCs (not recorded which). The receptors derive from a human donor with low-grade glioma or glioblastoma, undergoing nonglioma brain surgery, or in good health (not recorded which).

This clonotype was counted a few times. The chain combines TRBV7-9 with TRBJ2-7; D not certain. Germline CDR1 reads SEHNR; CDR2 reads FQNEAQ (reference sequence). The CDR3 is 17 residues long. Between the trimmed V and J ends, which lost 5 bases and 0 bases, there was a span of 20 bases. The CDR3 spells CASSDHFSGSNSYEQYF. In DNA, the CDR3 is TGTGCCAGCAGCGACCATTTTTCCGGGTCTAACTCCTACGAGCAGTACTTC.

The chain employs TRBV2 and TRBJ2-3, with D perhaps matching TRBD1 (6 bases). There are 15 residues in the CDR3. Trimming left V 6 bases short and J 0 bases short, with 13 bases between. In germline, CDR1 is SNHLY, CDR2 FYNNEI. For the CDR3, the DNA is TGTGCCAGCAGCCGCGGACAGAGTAGCACAGATACGCAGTATTTT. Translation gives CASSRGQSSTDTQYF.

This clonotype has just a few counts. The chain has TRBV19 and TRBJ1-5, with D possibly matching TRBD1 (5 bases). V was pared by 6 bases and J by 0 bases, with 12 bases between. Germline V gives CDR1 LNHDA, CDR2 SQIVND (reference sequence). The CDR3 length is 15 residues. Here the CDR3 reads CASSATAYSNQPQHF. The CDR3 DNA sequence: TGTGCCAGTAGCGCGACAGCTTATAGCAATCAGCCCCAGCATTTT.

As concerns this clonotype: A much bigger clone sits one base away, suggesting this may be a read error. The chain combines TRBV4-2 with TRBJ1-2; TRBD1 matches 7 bases. The germline V gene encodes CDR1 LGHNA and CDR2 YNFKEQ. This CDR3 spans 13 amino acids. This CDR3 reads CASSPGTDYSYTF. The CDR3 DNA follows: TGTGCCAGCAGCCCCGGGACAGACTATAGCTACACCTTC.

This clonotype was detected a few times. The chain joins TRBV14 to TRBJ2-3; tentatively, D is TRBD2 (5 bases). Germline lookup yields CDR1 SGHDN and CDR2 FVKESK. This CDR3 is 15 amino acids long. V lost 3 bases to trimming and J lost 2 bases, with 12 bases between them. The CDR3: CASSHGLAYTDTQYF. CDR3 sequence (DNA): TGTGCCAGCAGCCATGGGCTAGCTTACACAGATACGCAGTATTTT.

Many counts were recorded for this clonotype. The chain carries TRBV4-3 and TRBJ2-1, with D possibly matching TRBD2 (6 bases). Germline values: CDR1 LGHNA, CDR2 YSLEER. The CDR3 covers 14 residues. V lost 4 bases and J lost 5, with 12 bases in between. CDR3 region: CASSPRLENNEQFF. CDR3 DNA: TGCGCCAGCAGCCCCAGACTAGAAAACAATGAGCAGTTCTTC.

The DNA of the CDR3 is TGTGCCAGTAGTATAGGGAAGAACTATGGCTACACCTTC. Amino acid sequence: CASSIGKNYGYTF. V usage is TRBV19 and J usage is TRBJ1-2; D remains ambiguous. Germline V lookup: CDR1 LNHDA, CDR2 SQIVND (reference sequence). CDR3 length: 13 amino acids. The V gene lost 1 base and the J gene lost 2 bases, with 5 bases spanning the gap.

There are many counts of this clonotype. CDR3 loop: CATSRVSTGADQPQHF. As DNA, the CDR3 is TGTGCCACCAGCAGAGTTTCGACAGGGGCGGATCAGCCCCAGCATTTT. This rearrangement joins TRBV15 to TRBJ1-5; 8 bases are shared with TRBD1. This CDR3 is 16 amino acids long. With 1 base clipped from V and 5 bases from J, the junction kept 7 bases outside the gene matches. Germline V gene lookup returns CDR1 LNHNV and CDR2 YYDKDF (reference sequence).

There are a few counts of this clonotype. V gene TRBV30 combines with J gene TRBJ2-2; tentatively, D is TRBD2 (6 bases). Deletions cut 4 bases from V and 6 bases from J, with 12 bases between. Germline V gene sequence: CDR1 GTSNPN, CDR2 SVGIG (reference sequence). The CDR3 spans 13 residues. The CDR3 sequence: CAWTRLVSGELFF. The CDR3 DNA reads TGTGCCTGGACCCGACTAGTTTCCGGGGAGCTGTTTTTT.

Notes on this clonotype: A much larger clone differs by one base, so this may be a read error. This sequence joins TRBV27 and TRBJ1-6; D remains ambiguous. CDR1 and CDR2 (germline): MNHEY, SMNVEV (reference sequence). The CDR3 has 13 amino acids. Trimming cost V 6 bases and J 6 bases, with 9 bases left between them. The CDR3 spells CASSLDGNSPLHF. CDR3 DNA sequence: TGTGCCAGCAGCTTGGATGGTAATTCACCCCTCCACTTT.

The rearrangement joins TRBV19 to TRBJ2-7, with 9 bases that match TRBD1. CDR1 and CDR2 (germline): LNHDA, SQIVND (reference sequence). The length of the CDR3 is 15 residues. J gave up 5 bases and V 7 bases, and 12 bases lay outside the gene matches. The CDR3 nucleotides are TGTGCCAGTAAGGGACAGGGAGTTTCCTGGGACGAGCAGTACTTC. This codes for CASKGQGVSWDEQYF.

This clonotype was counted only a few times. This chain connects TRBV5-4 to TRBJ1-2; 7 positions match TRBD1. The ends lost 4 bases at V and 2 bases at J; junction bases unmatched: 5. The germline V gene encodes CDR1 SGHNT and CDR2 YYREEE (reference sequence). The CDR3 is 14 amino acids. The CDR3 loop is CASSPGQTNYGYTF. DNA of the CDR3: TGTGCCAGCAGCCCGGGACAGACCAACTATGGCTACACCTTC. The full variable domain, in which reference TRBV5-4 and TRBJ1-2 provide the parts outside the CDR3, is ETGVTQSPTHLIKTRGQQVTLRCSSQSGHNTVSWYQQALGQGPQFIFQYYREEENGRGNFPPRFSGLQFPNYSSELNVNALELDDSALYLCASSPGQTNYGYTFGSGTRLTVV.

This clonotype was observed a few times. This could be a read error, since a much larger clone is one nucleotide away. The chain uses TRBV20-1 and TRBJ2-3; TRBD2 matches 11 bases. The CDR3 contains 18 residues. Germline V lookup: CDR1 DFQATT, CDR2 SNEGSKA (reference sequence). Trimming at V came to 1 base and at J to 1 base, leaving 10 bases not matched to a gene. DNA of the CDR3: TGCAGTGCTAGAGCTAGCGGGAGGCCTGACCGGGGCACAGATACGCAGTATTTT. This encodes CSARASGRPDRGTDTQYF.

This clonotype was counted ten times or more. The CDR3 spells CASNVGPNTEAFF. Written as DNA, the CDR3 is TGTGCCAGTAACGTAGGGCCGAACACTGAAGCTTTCTTT. The chain links TRBV19 to TRBJ1-1; D is unresolved. V was shortened by 7 bases and J by 1 base, with 10 bases between the two germline ends. CDR3 length equals 13 residues. CDR1 is LNHDA and CDR2 is SQIVND in the germline V gene (reference sequence). Combining the CDR3 with reference TRBV19 and TRBJ1-1 gives the whole variable domain DGGITQSPKYLFRKEGQNVTLSCEQNLNHDAMYWYRQDPGQGLRLIYYSQIVNDFQKGDIAEGYSVSREKKESFPLTVTSAQKNPTAFYLCASNVGPNTEAFFGQGTRLTVV.

CDR3 sequence reads: CASSLQGRRDSNQPQHF. The CDR3 nucleotides read TGTGCCAGCAGCTTGCAGGGCCGGAGGGATAGCAATCAGCCCCAGCATTTT. This rearrangement joins TRBV5-8 to TRBJ1-5; a weak D match, TRBD1 (5 bases). The V and J ends lost 1 base and 0 bases respectively, with 14 bases between them. Germline V gene data show CDR1 as SGHTS and CDR2 as YDEGEE. CDR3 length: 17 amino acids.

This clonotype has just a few counts. V and J are TRBV19 and TRBJ2-7; 10 bases map to TRBD1. The germline CDR1 and CDR2 sequences are LNHDA and SQIVND (reference sequence). V shed 9 bases and J 2 bases; nucleotides not matched to a gene: 7. The CDR3 runs to 14 residues. This CDR3 reads CASGTGALPYEQYF. The CDR3, as DNA: TGTGCCAGCGGGACAGGGGCCCTGCCCTACGAGCAGTACTTC. The complete variable domain, with remaining parts taken from reference TRBV19 and TRBJ2-7, reads DGGITQSPKYLFRKEGQNVTLSCEQNLNHDAMYWYRQDPGQGLRLIYYSQIVNDFQKGDIAEGYSVSREKKESFPLTVTSAQKNPTAFYLCASGTGALPYEQYFGPGTRLTVT.

In its sample, this clonotype was seen many times. V gene TRBV11-2 combines with J gene TRBJ1-2; D possibly corresponds to TRBD1 (5 bases). V dropped 1 base and J dropped 7 bases, with 10 bases sitting between them. There are 13 residues in the CDR3. Germline V lookup: CDR1 SGHAT, CDR2 FQNNGV. CDR3 sequence: CASSLVGRGGYTF. As DNA, the CDR3 is TGTGCCAGCAGCTTAGTAGGGAGGGGTGGCTACACCTTC.

This clonotype was counted ten times or more. This chain joins TRBV28 and TRBJ1-2; weak D call: TRBD1 (6 bases). Looked up from germline, CDR1 is MDHEN and CDR2 is SYDVKM. This CDR3 contains 16 residues. The V end lost 4 bases, the J end lost 8 bases, and 23 bases lay between the germline ends. The chain's CDR3 is CASSSSSGALIYGYTF. In nucleotides, the CDR3 is TGTGCCAGCAGTTCCTCATCAGGGGCCCTAATCTACGGCTACACCTTC.

With regard to this clonotype: This may come from a read error, since a much larger clone is one base off. J is TRBJ2-3 and V is TRBV6-6; D possibly corresponds to TRBD1 (6 bases). The V and J ends lost 6 bases and 4 bases respectively, with 17 bases between them. CDR3 length: 15 amino acids. Germline CDR1 reads MNHNY; CDR2 reads SVGAGI (reference sequence). The CDR3 region has the DNA TGTGCCAGCAGCTCGGGACAAATCAGTCCAGATACGCAGTATTTT. It specifies CASSSGQISPDTQYF.

As regards this clonotype: At one of its ends the junction is not consistent with the germline gene, which may arise from a read error. V is TRBV5-1 and J is TRBJ2-5; tentatively, D is TRBD1 (5 bases). The CDR3 length is 17 residues. Germline V gene lookup returns CDR1 SGHRS and CDR2 YFSETQ. The CDR3 region is CDSTHRPSTGTQETQYF. The CDR3 DNA reads as TGCGACAGCACGCATCGGCCCTCTACAGGTACCCAAGAGACCCAGTACTTC.

In this sample, this clonotype turned up many times. The rearrangement links TRBV10-3 to TRBJ1-6; D is unclear. Germline lookup yields CDR1 ENHRY and CDR2 SYGVKD. This CDR3 region has 14 residues. Trimming removed 0 bases at V and 8 bases at J, with 8 bases between. The CDR3 DNA sequence: TGTGCCATCAGTGAGTCACGGGCGGATTCACCCCTCCACTTT. Its protein is CAISESRADSPLHF.

The chain recombines TRBV5-1 with TRBJ2-7; 10 nucleotides align to TRBD1. Germline V gene lookup returns CDR1 SGHRS and CDR2 YFSETQ. V lost 4 bases to trimming and J lost 0 bases; unmatched junction nucleotides: 7. CDR3 length: 16 residues. The CDR3 nucleotides are TGCGCCAGCAGCGGGGACAGGGGACCAACCTCCTACGAGCAGTACTTC. Translation gives CASSGDRGPTSYEQYF.

This clonotype was recorded many times. This CDR3 reads CATWGDSNQPQHF. In nucleotides, the CDR3 is TGTGCCACCTGGGGAGATAGCAATCAGCCCCAGCATTTT. The V call is TRBV24-1, the J call TRBJ1-5; D is undetermined. V lost 9 bases, J lost 0 bases, and 8 bases lay in between. The CDR3 loop spans 13 amino acids. Germline CDR1 and CDR2: KGHDR and SFDVKD.

On this clonotype: This may be a read error, as it is one base from a much larger clone. The chain recombines TRBV3-1 with TRBJ1-1; D may be TRBD1 (6 bases). Germline loops: CDR1 LGHDT, CDR2 YNNKEL (reference sequence). The CDR3 spans 15 residues. Here the CDR3 reads CASSQGSGARTEGFF. CDR3 bases: TGTGCCAGCAGCCAAGGATCGGGGGCGCGCACTGAAGGTTTCTTT.